This record concerns one TCR beta chain sequence. Its antigen remains undetermined. Sequencing used an Illumina HiSeq 2000. TCR beta cDNA libraries were made by 5'RACE template switching that added a universal primer site and unique molecular identifiers. Synthesis of cDNA was primed from the TCR beta constant segment and was followed by two consecutive PCR amplification steps. Concerning the study's data processing: MIGEC was used to demultiplex reads and group the reads by UMI, and MiTCR was used to assemble and quantify clonotypes. To remove erroneous sequences, TCR cDNA sequences were retained only when supported by two or more reads. The tcR package was used for downstream repertoire analysis, and clonotypes were matched between fractions using CDR3 nucleotide sequence together with V segment. VDJmatch was used to annotate antigen specificity against VDJdb, with one amino acid substitution in CDR3 permitted. Each CDR3 protein sequence appears as one entry after TCRdb reprocessed the reads, and no DNA is included. TCRdb's processing, not the study's, gives the V and J calls here. This sample's table lists almost 450,000 distinct CDR3 sequences. 6% to 9.5% of the sample is taken by the ten largest.

The CDR3 covers 16 residues, taking in both the cysteine and the phenylalanine. This entry has no DNA. This record belongs to a study of T cells expressing NK-cell markers (dated by TCRdb to the early 2020s). Notes on the research overall: Three sorted T-cell subsets (CD3+CD56+NKG2C+, CD3+CD56+NKG2C- and CD3+CD56-NKG2C+) from 7 to 9 donors had their TCR beta-chain repertoires profiled. Seven of the eight sequenced donors were HCMV-seropositive and one was HCMV-seronegative. The eight sequenced donors were randomly selected healthy volunteers, three men and five women. The libraries were sequenced on Illumina HiSeq 2000/2500, MiSeq or NextSeq, producing 2 x 150 bp reads. Paper-wide results and their limitations: Those dominant clonotypes were again the most abundant among CD3+CD56-NKG2C+ cells in a few donors, at about 28.3-60.1%. Whether the expanded NKG2C-expressing T cell clones were specific for HCMV antigens remained unclear. For roughly 6 donors, the dominant CD3+CD56+NKG2C+ clonotypes were among the top 10 CD8+ clonotypes and accounted for about 1.0-7.5% of CD8+ T cells.

HCMV serostatus was determined by detecting HCMV-specific IgG in serum with a commercial ELISA kit. Peripheral blood mononuclear cells were isolated from blood by Ficoll density gradient centrifugation. Sequencing used blood T cells: a sorted CD56 or NKG2C T cell subset, CD4+ or CD8+ T cells, or bulk PBMC T cells (not recorded which). The origin of this receptor is a woman aged 18 to 75 in good health. This chain joins TRBV12-3 or TRBV12-4 to TRBJ2-5; the D call from TCRdb, TRBD2, cannot be confirmed without DNA. The CDR3 protein: CASSLGGLAGVETQYF.